The clone carrying this TCR beta chain was observed many times. What it binds is not known. This sample was included in a study of early T cells in non-severe SARS-CoV-2 infection. Across the study: Unsorted whole blood bulk RNA was sequenced, with unpaired chains.

CDR1 and CDR2 from the germline V gene are LNHDA and SQIVND (reference sequence). Trimming cost V 0 bases and J 1 base; bases outside gene matches: 2. CDR3 length equals 16 residues. General study results and limits: Missing private and CD4 specificities, VDJdb matching favored anti-spike CD8 responses.

Each cDNA molecule carried a unique molecular identifier. MiXCR was run by TCRdb on the 5' RACE reads, yielding one entry per CDR3 protein. Here the sample spans 55,000 or so distinct CDR3 sequences, about 5.9% being singletons. Sequencing used whole blood. The chain employs TRBV19 and TRBJ2-5; 10 nucleotides agree with TRBD2. The origin of this receptor is an adult who was a healthcare worker with PCR-confirmed SARS-CoV-2 infection or an uninfected control (not recorded which). CDR3 coding DNA: TGTGCCAGTAGTATAGATAGCGGGGGGACCCAAGAGACCCAGTACTTC. This sequence encodes CASSIDSGGTQETQYF.